This entry describes one T cell receptor (beta chain). The data originate from a study of blood T cell repertoires in COVID-19. Study-wide background: PBMCs, B-cell-depleted T cells, or T cells were the source of the cDNA or gDNA that made up the material.

The length of the CDR3 is 16 residues. Germline assignment: CDR1 SEHNR and CDR2 FQNEAQ (reference sequence). Trimming left V 0 bases short and J 2 bases short, with 13 bases between. TCRdb's table, derived via immunoSEQ multiplex PCR, lists solely in-frame clones and lacks some. The sample holds 130,000 to 150,000 clones, about 91% seen once. The chain links TRBV7-9 to TRBJ1-2; tentatively, D is TRBD1 (5 bases). The receptor was isolated from a woman aged 45-60 years with acute or convalescent COVID-19. The sequencing input was peripheral blood. CDR3 loop: CASSLAQGSVNYGYTF. Here the CDR3 DNA reads TGTGCCAGCAGCTTAGCTCAGGGAAGTGTGAACTATGGCTACACCTTC.